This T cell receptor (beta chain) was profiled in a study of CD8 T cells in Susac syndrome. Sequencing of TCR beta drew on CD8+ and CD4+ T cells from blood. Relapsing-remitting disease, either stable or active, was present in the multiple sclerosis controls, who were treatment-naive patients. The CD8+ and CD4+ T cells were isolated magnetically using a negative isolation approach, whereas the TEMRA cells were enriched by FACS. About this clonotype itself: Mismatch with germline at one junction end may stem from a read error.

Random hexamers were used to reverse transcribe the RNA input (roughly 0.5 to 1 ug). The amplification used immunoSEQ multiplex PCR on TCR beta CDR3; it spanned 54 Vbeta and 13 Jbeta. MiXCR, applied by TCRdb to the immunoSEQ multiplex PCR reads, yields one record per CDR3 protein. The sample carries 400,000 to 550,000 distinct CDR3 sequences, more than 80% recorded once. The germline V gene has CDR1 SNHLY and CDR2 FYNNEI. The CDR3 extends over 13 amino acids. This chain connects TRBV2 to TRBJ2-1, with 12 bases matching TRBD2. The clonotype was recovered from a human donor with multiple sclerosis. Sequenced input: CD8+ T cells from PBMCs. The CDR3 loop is CANPGLAGSAVTF. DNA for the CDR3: TGTGCCAATCCGGGACTAGCGGGCTCAGCGGTTACCTTC.